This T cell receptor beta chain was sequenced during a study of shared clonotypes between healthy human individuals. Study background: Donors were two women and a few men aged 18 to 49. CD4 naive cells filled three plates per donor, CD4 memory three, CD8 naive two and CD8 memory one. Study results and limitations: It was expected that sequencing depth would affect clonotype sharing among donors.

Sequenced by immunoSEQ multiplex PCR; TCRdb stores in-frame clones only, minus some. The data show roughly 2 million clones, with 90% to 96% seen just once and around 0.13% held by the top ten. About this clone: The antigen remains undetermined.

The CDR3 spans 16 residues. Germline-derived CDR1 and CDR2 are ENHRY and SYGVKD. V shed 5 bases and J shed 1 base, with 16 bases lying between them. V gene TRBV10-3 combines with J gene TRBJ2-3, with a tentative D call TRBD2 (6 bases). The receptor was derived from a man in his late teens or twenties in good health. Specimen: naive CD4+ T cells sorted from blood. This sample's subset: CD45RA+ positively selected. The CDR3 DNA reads TGTGCCATCAGTTCCGTCGGACTAATGGGCACAGATACGCAGTATTTT. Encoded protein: CAISSVGLMGTDTQYF.